This T cell receptor beta chain derives from a study of CD8 T cells in ankylosing spondylitis. V was clipped by 3 bases and J by 5 bases, with 19 bases between them. CDR3 length: 15 amino acids. Germline V lookup: CDR1 DFQATT, CDR2 SNEGSKA (reference sequence). TCRdb re-analysed the 5' RACE reads in MiXCR, keeping a single row per CDR3 protein. The repertoire includes some 340,000 distinct CDR3 sequences, approximately 15% of them detected once, and 0.9% to 1.2% sits in the top ten. This clonotype has a handful of counts. Its antigen is still unknown. Findings and caveats of the study: The study looked at matched synovial fluid samples from ankylosing spondylitis patients. Disease-linked clones were reported to be significantly enriched there.

The sequence was collected from a male donor with ankylosing spondylitis or in good health (not recorded which). Sequencing was performed on blood, either unsorted or a sorted T cell fraction (not recorded which). This chain joins TRBV20-1 and TRBJ2-5, with D perhaps matching TRBD2 (6 bases). The CDR3 reads CSASVPRGGRETQYF. The CDR3 coding sequence is TGCAGTGCTAGTGTTCCCCGGGGTGGGAGGGAGACCCAGTACTTC.